This TCR beta chain was identified in a study of metastatic and nonmetastatic thyroid tumors. The junction had 5 bases not matched to a gene; V was cut back by 2 bases and J by 6 bases. This CDR3 contains 14 residues. Germline V gene data show CDR1 as MNHEY and CDR2 as SVGAGI. MiXCR re-clonotyped the PCR reads for TCRdb. This repertoire shows about 8,000 clones, 20% to 30% found once; its top ten account for roughly a quarter. This clone was detected a few times. Thyroid surgery was performed in patients who had received no treatment beforehand. The clonotype was recovered from a female donor with papillary thyroid cancer or a benign thyroid nodule (not recorded which). Some clones in this sample may be carry-over from other donors' samples. The chain couples TRBV6-5 to TRBJ2-7; 9 bases line up with TRBD1. The sample was tumor tissue. CDR3 nucleotides: TGTGCCAGCAGTTACAAGGGACAGGGAGGCGAGCAGTACTTC. This translates into CASSYKGQGGEQYF.